This T cell receptor (beta chain) derives from a study of Ad26.COV2.S vaccination and SARS-CoV-2 variants. The germline gives CDR1 SQVTM, CDR2 ANQGSEA. The CDR3 is 12 residues long. V lost 3 bases and J 2 bases, leaving 7 bases between the germline ends. Regarding treatment: roughly 19 received Ad26.COV2.S at low or high dose, single or two shots; 5 received placebo; per-sample allocation not given. Sampling was performed 63 days after the first vaccine or placebo injection. The table came from immunoSEQ multiplex PCR; TCRdb's copy has only in-frame clones and leaves some out. Of around 300,000 clones in the sample, roughly 90% are singletons; the top ten hold about 5.4%.

Material: peripheral blood, obtained in a trial of Ad26.COV2.S vaccine versus placebo. The sequence derives from a person aged 18-65 years who received the Ad26.COV2.S COVID-19 vaccine or a placebo. The chain links TRBV29-1 to TRBJ1-1, with D perhaps TRBD1 (5 bases). The CDR3 DNA reads as TGCAGCGTTGATACAGGAAACACTGAAGCTTTCTTT. Translated, it gives CSVDTGNTEAFF.